The clone carrying this T cell receptor beta chain is medium-sized by share. The germline CDR1 and CDR2 sequences are LNHDA and SQIVND (reference sequence). The V end lost 11 bases, the J end lost 8 bases, and 15 bases lay between the germline ends. The CDR3 loop spans 11 amino acids. These data originate in a study of radiotherapy plus CTLA-4 blockade in lung cancer. The protocol was immunoSEQ multiplex PCR, while the TCRdb copy is restricted to in-frame clones and leaves out a portion. This table has roughly 110,000 clones, roughly four fifths appearing once. The chain couples TRBV19 to TRBJ1-2; D is ambiguous. The receptor comes from a human donor with non-small cell lung cancer that progressed on radiotherapy plus ipilimumab. Some clones in this sample may be carry-over from other donors' samples. The sample was peripheral blood, taken from a patient treated with radiotherapy plus ipilimumab. CDR3 nucleotide sequence: TGTGCCGGAGGCCCCGCGGGGGGCTACACCTTC. This encodes CAGGPAGGYTF.